A selection of T cell receptor beta chains follows, all from one sample in a study of T cell responses to AZD1222 COVID-19 vaccine. Clones were sequenced by immunoSEQ multiplex PCR, and TCRdb holds only the in-frame ones, with some missing. The table lists 130,000 or so clones, 65% to 90% of them singletons. Specimen: peripheral blood, collected 28 days after the second dose of the MenACWY control vaccine. These receptors all stem from an adult who received the MenACWY meningococcal vaccine as a control. Each CDR3 is given with its conserved first and last residue. The D gene is left open where the match is weak. The size entry is marked missing in some rows and otherwise reads once, few, many or a size class.

>TRBD1|TRBV5-4|TRBJ2-2|NA
TGTGCCAGCAGCTTGTTGCAGGGGGCTGGCACCGGGGAGCTGTTTTTT
CASSLLQGAGTGELFF
>NA|TRBV5-6|TRBJ2-3|NA
TGTGCCAGCAGCTTGACAGGAGGAGGCACAGATACGCAGTATTTT
CASSLTGGGTDTQYF
>NA|TRBV5-1|TRBJ1-4|NA
TGCGCCAGCAGCTTACAGGTTAATGAAAAACTGTTTTTT
CASSLQVNEKLFF
>NA|TRBV24-1|TRBJ2-7|NA
TGTGCCACCAGTGATGATACCTACTACGAGCAGTACTTC
CATSDDTYYEQYF
>NA|TRBV28|TRBJ1-1|NA
TGTGCCAGCAGTTCTGAAGCTTTCTTT
CASSSEAFF
>NA|TRBV5-1|TRBJ1-2|once
TGCGCCAGCAGCTCAAGGGATTTAACAGGGCTGGATGGCTACACCTTC
CASSSRDLTGLDGYTF
>NA|TRBV28|TRBJ1-6|once
TGTGCCAGCAGTTTAGGAAGGGGATCACCCCTCCACTTT
CASSLGRGSPLHF
>TRBD1|TRBV29-1|TRBJ2-1|NA
TGCAGCGCCGGGACAGGTGGTTCCTACAATGAGCAGTTCTTC
CSAGTGGSYNEQFF
>TRBD1|TRBV28|TRBJ2-1|NA
TGTGCCACCCAAACAGGGGGCGCGGGATACAATGAGCAGTTCTTC
CATQTGGAGYNEQFF
>TRBD1|TRBV12-3/TRBV12-4|TRBJ1-1|NA
TGTGCCAGCAGCGGACAGGGCAACACTGAAGCTTTCTTT
CASSGQGNTEAFF
>TRBD1|TRBV4-3|TRBJ1-3|few
TGCGCCAGCAGCCAAGATATCGGGACAGACTATGGAAACACCATATATTTT
CASSQDIGTDYGNTIYF
>NA|TRBV6-4|TRBJ2-7|NA
TGTGCCAGCACTCACCCGGGGGCTCCCCCCTACGAGCAGTACTTC
CASTHPGAPPYEQYF
>NA|TRBV4-1|TRBJ1-2|NA
TGCGCCAGCAGCCAGGGAGGGGGTAGTAACTATGGCTACACCTTC
CASSQGGGSNYGYTF
>NA|TRBV2|TRBJ1-2|NA
TGTGCCAGCACCCCAAAGCTTACTAACTATGGCTACACCTTC
CASTPKLTNYGYTF
>NA|TRBV12-3/TRBV12-4|TRBJ2-7|few
TGTGCCAGCAGCCTGACAGCTGGGTACGAGCAGTACTTC
CASSLTAGYEQYF
>NA|TRBV6-5|TRBJ1-2|NA
TGTGCCAGCAGTACCTATGGCTACACCTTC
CASSTYGYTF
>TRBD1|TRBV7-6|TRBJ1-2|NA
TGTGCCAGCAGCCCTCTGGACAGGAGGTCTGGCTACACCTTC
CASSPLDRRSGYTF
>NA|TRBV15|TRBJ2-5|NA
TGTGCCACCAGCAGTACTGAGACCCAGTACTTC
CATSSTETQYF
>NA|TRBV6-6|TRBJ2-2|NA
TGTGCCAGCAGTGACCCTACAGGGTCCACCGGGGAGCTGTTTTTT
CASSDPTGSTGELFF
>NA|TRBV28|TRBJ2-1|once
TGTGCCAGCAGTGTTTCGACAGCTTCAACCTACAATGAGCAGTTCTTC
CASSVSTASTYNEQFF
>TRBD2|TRBV7-2|TRBJ2-5|NA
TGTGCCAGCAGCCTCCCGACTAGCGGAGAGTACCAAGAGACCCAGTACTTC
CASSLPTSGEYQETQYF
>TRBD2|TRBV5-4|TRBJ2-7|NA
TGTGCCAGCAGCCCCGGGACTACCTACGAGCAGTACTTC
CASSPGTTYEQYF